Given below is one T cell receptor (beta chain) in context. Its target is not known. This sample was included in a study of blood T cells in healthy people across ages. Study-wide points: The study found more naive CD4+ cells and higher diversity in long-lived than aged donors. Age brought a roughly linear fall in TCR beta diversity measured per million T cells. TCR beta diversity correlated strongly with naive T cell percentage.

A second PCR, run for roughly 7 to 12 cycles, used a sample-barcoded 5' primer plus a J-beta primer mix. TCRdb itself ran the 5' RACE reads through MiXCR, one entry per CDR3 protein. The sample has over 1,500,000 distinct CDR3 sequences, 49% seen once. At least 6 million PBMCs were isolated per sample. This CDR3 region has 16 residues. Germline trimming cut 4 bases from V and 6 bases from J; bases unmatched to any gene: 12. Germline CDR1 reads SGHDT; CDR2 reads YYEEEE. Sequencing was performed on blood. The origin of this receptor is a woman in her 40s in good health. The rearrangement joins TRBV5-6 to TRBJ2-3; 9 nucleotides agree with TRBD1. Written as DNA, the CDR3 is TGTGCCAGCAGCCCAGATACAGGGGGCTCAGTGGATACGCAGTATTTT. This gives the protein CASSPDTGGSVDTQYF.